This T cell receptor beta chain was retrieved from a study of blood T cell repertoires in COVID-19. For the study at large: Sites in the United States, Italy and Spain provided acute and convalescent COVID-19 samples. T cells, B-cell-depleted T cells, or PBMCs supplied cDNA or gDNA.

CDR1 is SGDLS and CDR2 is YYNGEE in the germline V gene. This CDR3 contains 15 residues. V was shortened by 0 bases and J by 0 bases, with 9 bases between the two germline ends. In the study's own analysis: Amplification with reference gene primers provided the estimates of nucleated cell counts. This table comes from immunoSEQ multiplex PCR, and its TCRdb copy is limited to in-frame clones, with some not included. Clone size and the V and J calls come from that table; the DNA yielded D and trimming. The sample holds hundreds of thousands of clones; 86% are singletons and the top ten take roughly 1.4%.

The V and J genes are TRBV9 and TRBJ1-1, with a weak D call TRBD1 (5 bases). Specimen: peripheral blood. The source of this sequence is a woman aged 25-40 years with active or convalescent COVID-19. In DNA form, the CDR3 reads TGTGCCAGCAGCGTAGCGGCAGGGTTGAACACTGAAGCTTTCTTT. Its protein is CASSVAAGLNTEAFF.